The 30 T cell receptor beta chains presented below share a single source sample, sequenced in a study of blood T cell repertoires in COVID-19. Assay used: immunoSEQ multiplex PCR; TCRdb lists only in-frame clones, some missing. Here the sample spans 57,000 or so clones, 76% being singletons. Sequenced input: peripheral blood. Source of these receptors: a man aged 50 to 60 with active or convalescent COVID-19.

The rearrangement uses TRBV19 and TRBJ2-3; tentative D call: TRBD1 (6 bases). Between the trimmed V and J ends, which lost 5 bases and 0 bases, there was a span of 15 bases. CDR1 and CDR2 from the germline V gene are LNHDA and SQIVND (reference sequence). CDR3 size: 16 residues. The CDR3 DNA sequence: TGTGCCAGTAGTGTTCAGGGGTCCACTAGCACAGATACGCAGTATTTT. This sequence encodes CASSVQGSTSTDTQYF.

This chain uses TRBV19 with TRBJ1-5; D is unresolved. This CDR3 spans 17 amino acids. Trimming removed 1 base from V and 4 bases from J, with 17 bases in between. Germline V gives CDR1 LNHDA, CDR2 SQIVND (reference sequence). The CDR3 DNA reads as TGTGCCAGTAGTATAGGAGGGTCCAACCCTACAAATCAGCCCCAGCATTTT. It encodes CASSIGGSNPTNQPQHF.

The rearrangement uses TRBV7-8 and TRBJ2-3, with unresolved D. The CDR3 totals 14 residues. Trimming shortened V by 3 bases and J by 1 base, and 8 bases separated the two germline ends. The germline V gene has CDR1 SGHVS and CDR2 FQNEAQ. CDR3 bases: TGTGCCAGCAGCTTGAGTCCGCGCACAGATACGCAGTATTTT. Its protein product is CASSLSPRTDTQYF.

In its sample, this clone was seen a few times. The genes are TRBV3-1 (or the pseudogene TRBV3-2) and TRBJ2-7; D unclear. Germline lookup yields CDR1 LGHDT and CDR2 YNNKEL (reference sequence). The V gene lost 4 bases and the J gene lost 0 bases, with 10 bases spanning the gap. The CDR3 spans 14 residues. This CDR3 reads CASSPGLRSYEQYF. CDR3 nucleotides: TGTGCCAGCAGCCCGGGTCTCCGCTCCTACGAGCAGTACTTC.

The gene calls are TRBV21-1 and TRBJ2-3; the table calls TRBD2, which could not be checked here. TRBV21-1 is a documented pseudogene. The CDR3 is 18 residues long. CDR3 amino acids: CASTPSRGASLSTDTQYF. DNA for the CDR3: TGTGCCAGCACCCCCAGTCGGGGAGCCTCCCTTAGCACAGATACGCAGTATTTT.

The J gene is TRBJ2-7, the V gene TRBV21-1; no DNA check was done on the table's D call, TRBD2. TRBV21-1 is reported as a pseudogene. This CDR3 is built from 15 residues. The CDR3 DNA sequence: TGTGCCAGCAACCGCATGGTAGCGGGCTCCTACGAGCAGTACTTC. Protein product: CASNRMVAGSYEQYF.

The chain employs TRBV3-1 (or the pseudogene TRBV3-2) and TRBJ2-1; 7 positions agree with TRBD2. CDR1 is LGHDT and CDR2 is YNNKEL in the germline V gene (reference sequence). The CDR3 runs to 16 residues. V shed 1 base, J shed 3 bases, and the junction held 6 bases outside the gene matches. Here the CDR3 reads CASSQGISGIYNEQFF. CDR3 DNA sequence: TGTGCCAGCAGCCAAGGAATCAGCGGGATCTACAATGAGCAGTTCTTC.

The V and J genes are TRBV29-1 and TRBJ2-2; TRBD1 agrees at 7 bases. Unmatched junction bases numbered 7, after V lost 7 bases and J lost 5 bases. This CDR3 spans 13 amino acids. Germline V gives CDR1 SQVTM, CDR2 ANQGSEA. The CDR3: CSADRGRTGELFF. The CDR3 DNA is TGCAGCGCTGATAGGGGGCGGACCGGGGAGCTGTTTTTT.

The chain carries TRBV30 and TRBJ2-5, with a tentative D call TRBD1 (6 bases). This CDR3 spans 13 amino acids. Germline CDR1 and CDR2: GTSNPN and SVGIG (reference sequence). With 3 bases removed from V and 5 bases from J, the gap between germline ends came to 13 bases. As DNA, the CDR3 is TGTGCCTGGAGCGGGGACACCGGGGAGACCCAGTACTTC. Residues: CAWSGDTGETQYF.

The rearrangement joins TRBV29-1 to TRBJ2-1, with TRBD2 matching over 14 bases. The CDR3 sequence is 15 residues long. Germline CDR1 is SQVTM and CDR2 is ANQGSEA. Trimming took 8 bases from V and 8 from J; bases not matched to a gene: 11. The CDR3 DNA follows: TGCAGCTGTCCTCAAGGGACTAGCGGGAGCGATGAGCAGTTCTTC. Translation: CSCPQGTSGSDEQFF.

V gene TRBV12-3 or TRBV12-4 combines with J gene TRBJ1-2; D is unclear. The CDR3 has 13 amino acids. V gave up 6 bases and J gave up 3 bases, with 11 bases separating them. Here the CDR3 reads CASRKQDYYGYTF. The CDR3 DNA reads as TGTGCCAGCAGGAAGCAGGATTACTATGGCTACACCTTC.

The sample holds one count of this clone. The chain recombines TRBV18 with TRBJ2-3; D is unresolved. The CDR3 is 13 amino acids. Germline V gene lookup returns CDR1 KGHSH and CDR2 LQKENI. V shed 3 bases and J shed 0 bases, with 4 bases lying between them. CDR3 sequence (DNA): TGTGCCAGCTCACCTATAAGCACAGATACGCAGTATTTT. This gives the protein CASSPISTDTQYF.

The chain carries TRBV27 and TRBJ1-6, with 7 bases fitting TRBD1. The CDR3 has 14 residues. V shed 5 bases, J shed 10 bases, and the junction held 8 bases outside the gene matches. Germline CDR1 reads MNHEY; CDR2 reads SMNVEV (reference sequence). The CDR3 sequence: CASSATGTRSPLHF. The CDR3, as DNA: TGTGCCAGCAGTGCGACAGGGACTCGCTCACCCCTCCACTTT.

The V and J genes are TRBV27 and TRBJ2-5; D is ambiguous. This CDR3 contains 13 residues. The V end lost 6 bases, the J end lost 1 base, and 9 bases lay between the germline ends. Germline values: CDR1 MNHEY, CDR2 SMNVEV (reference sequence). For the CDR3, the DNA is TGTGCCAGCAGGGGCACACTCCAAGAGACCCAGTACTTC. Translating gives CASRGTLQETQYF.

V usage is TRBV21-1 and J usage is TRBJ1-1; TRBD1 is taken as the D call from the table, unchecked against the DNA. TRBV21-1 is described as a pseudogene. The CDR3 has 16 residues. The chain's CDR3 is CASSRRGQGGTTEAFF. The CDR3 DNA is TGTGCCAGCAGCAGGCGGGGACAGGGTGGGACCACTGAAGCTTTCTTT.

The chain has TRBV2 and TRBJ2-7; D may be TRBD1 (6 bases). The CDR3 has 15 residues. Germline lookup yields CDR1 SNHLY and CDR2 FYNNEI. Between the trimmed V and J ends, which lost 6 bases and 0 bases, there was a span of 15 bases. The CDR3, as DNA: TGTGCCAGCAGGGAAATCGACAGGTTCTCCTACGAGCAGTACTTC. Its translation: CASREIDRFSYEQYF. The complete variable domain, with remaining parts taken from reference TRBV2 and TRBJ2-7, reads EPEVTQTPSHQVTQMGQEVILRCVPISNHLYFYWYRQILGQKVEFLVSFYNNEISEKSEIFDDQFSVERPDGSNFTLKIRSTKLEDSAMYFCASREIDRFSYEQYFGPGTRLTVT.

The CDR3 region is CASSLVVGAEAFF. DNA of the CDR3: TGTGCCAGCAGCTTGGTAGTAGGGGCTGAAGCTTTCTTT. The genes are TRBV5-6 and TRBJ1-1, with D possibly matching TRBD1 (5 bases). V lost 0 bases to trimming and J lost 6 bases, with 9 bases between them. Germline CDR1 SGHDT, CDR2 YYEEEE. The CDR3 covers 13 residues. Full variable domain (outside the CDR3, taken from reference TRBV5-6 and TRBJ1-1): DAGVTQSPTHLIKTRGQQVTLRCSPKSGHDTVSWYQQALGQGPQFIFQYYEEEERQRGNFPDRFSGHQFPNYSSELNVNALLLGDSALYLCASSLVVGAEAFFGQGTRLTVV.

In nucleotides, the CDR3 is TGTGCCAGCAGCGCCACAGGGGTCCGGAATGAGCAGTTCTTC. Amino acids: CASSATGVRNEQFF. The chain employs TRBV9 and TRBJ2-1; 7 bases agree with TRBD1. V lost 3 bases, J lost 7 bases, and 7 bases stayed unmatched. This CDR3 contains 14 residues. Looked up from germline, CDR1 is SGDLS and CDR2 is YYNGEE. The variable domain in full, with the rest retrieved from reference TRBV9 and TRBJ2-1, is DSGVTQTPKHLITATGQRVTLRCSPRSGDLSVYWYQQSLDQGLQFLIQYYNGEERAKGNILERFSAQQFPDLHSELNLSSLELGDSALYFCASSATGVRNEQFFGPGTRLTVL.

The chain combines TRBV19 with TRBJ2-3; no clear D. Per the germline V gene, CDR1 is LNHDA and CDR2 is SQIVND (reference sequence). V lost 6 bases and J 0 bases, leaving 4 bases between the germline ends. The CDR3 spans 12 residues. The CDR3 DNA reads as TGTGCCAGTAGACAGAGCACAGATACGCAGTATTTT. Encoded protein: CASRQSTDTQYF. The whole variable domain, remainder taken from reference TRBV19 and TRBJ2-3, is DGGITQSPKYLFRKEGQNVTLSCEQNLNHDAMYWYRQDPGQGLRLIYYSQIVNDFQKGDIAEGYSVSREKKESFPLTVTSAQKNPTAFYLCASRQSTDTQYFGPGTRLTVL.

J is TRBJ2-6 and V is TRBV13; D is unresolved. The V end lost 8 bases, the J end lost 2 bases, and 7 bases lay between the germline ends. The length of the CDR3 is 13 residues. Germline V gives CDR1 PRHDT, CDR2 FYEKMQ (reference sequence). CDR3 coding DNA: TGTGCCAGCGTTCGGGCTGGGGCCAACGTCCTGACTTTC. It yields the protein CASVRAGANVLTF.

A word on this clone: The junction does not match germline at one end; this may be a read error. The V and J genes are TRBV2 and TRBJ1-4; 8 positions agree with TRBD1. Germline loops: CDR1 SNHLY, CDR2 FYNNEI. The CDR3 is made up of 15 amino acids. Here the CDR3 reads CASREDRGFNEKLFF. In DNA, the CDR3 is TGTGCCAGCAGGGAAGACAGGGGCTTTAATGAAAAACTGTTTTTT.

This rearrangement joins TRBV5-1 to TRBJ2-5; D gene uncertain. Per the germline V gene, CDR1 is SGHRS and CDR2 is YFSETQ. The CDR3 loop spans 13 amino acids. Trimming cost V 5 bases and J 2 bases, with 10 bases left between them. The CDR3 loop reads CASRPTLQETQYF. CDR3 coding DNA: TGCGCCAGCAGGCCCACCCTACAAGAGACCCAGTACTTC.

The rearrangement joins TRBV10-3 to TRBJ2-3, with 8 bases that match TRBD2. The germline gives CDR1 ENHRY, CDR2 SYGVKD. The CDR3 covers 16 residues. Trimming took 9 bases from V and 0 from J; bases not matched to a gene: 11. The CDR3 DNA sequence: TGTGCCATTCGACAGTTAGCGGGGTCTAGCACAGATACGCAGTATTTT. It encodes CAIRQLAGSSTDTQYF.

The chain joins TRBV2 to TRBJ2-2, with 9 bases fitting TRBD1. After removal of 6 bases from V and 5 bases from J, the junction contained 10 bases not matched to a gene. The CDR3 spans 16 residues. Germline CDR1 reads SNHLY; CDR2 reads FYNNEI. This chain's CDR3 is CASSLEGTGQTGELFF. CDR3 in DNA: TGTGCCAGCAGCCTGGAGGGGACAGGGCAAACCGGGGAGCTGTTTTTT.

As DNA, the CDR3 is TGTGCCAGCAGGGGGACAGAGTATTCACCCCTCCACTTT. Its protein product is CASRGTEYSPLHF. The chain couples TRBV9 to TRBJ1-6; 7 nucleotides match TRBD1. The CDR3 has 13 residues. The germline gives CDR1 SGDLS, CDR2 YYNGEE. V was pared by 5 bases and J by 8 bases, with 4 bases of the junction left unmatched.

This clone was counted between two and nine times. This chain connects TRBV27 to TRBJ1-5; 12 bases line up with TRBD1. Germline values: CDR1 MNHEY, CDR2 SMNVEV (reference sequence). The CDR3 consists of 14 residues. The V segment lost 11 bases and the J segment 7 bases; nucleotides outside the gene matches: 9. As DNA, the CDR3 is TGTGCCTCAAACCCGGGACAGGGGGCACAGCCCCAGCATTTT. Residues: CASNPGQGAQPQHF.

The rearrangement links TRBV9 to TRBJ2-1; 11 bases match TRBD2. The CDR3 spans 15 residues. Germline values: CDR1 SGDLS, CDR2 YYNGEE. Trimming took 4 bases from V and 6 from J; bases not matched to a gene: 6. DNA for the CDR3: TGTGCCAGCAGCCCCCTAGCGGGGGGCGGCAATGAGCAGTTCTTC. Translated, it gives CASSPLAGGGNEQFF.

The chain uses TRBV10-1 and TRBJ2-5, with D perhaps matching TRBD2 (6 bases). Germline lookup yields CDR1 WNHNN and CDR2 SYGVQD (reference sequence). Trimming took 8 bases from V and 4 from J, leaving 14 bases between them. The CDR3 spans 13 residues. The CDR3 loop is CASAREAGETQYF. CDR3 nucleotide sequence: TGCGCCAGCGCGAGGGAGGCTGGAGAGACCCAGTACTTC.

The V and J genes are TRBV2 and TRBJ1-5; 8 bases align to TRBD1. With 6 bases clipped from V and 4 bases from J, the junction kept 8 bases outside the gene matches. Germline lookup yields CDR1 SNHLY and CDR2 FYNNEI. There are 15 residues in the CDR3. DNA for the CDR3: TGTGCCAGCAGGGGACAGGATCTTCATAATCAGCCCCAGCATTTT. Its protein is CASRGQDLHNQPQHF.

The chain recombines TRBV11-1 with TRBJ2-3; the match to TRBD2 covers 12 bases. The germline V gene has CDR1 SGHAT and CDR2 FQDESV (reference sequence). V trimming: 4 bases; J trimming: 5 bases; junction bases outside the gene matches: 4. This CDR3 has 15 amino acids. CDR3 amino acids: CASSSSGRDGDTQYF. CDR3 nucleotides: TGTGCCAGCAGCTCTAGCGGGAGGGACGGAGATACGCAGTATTTT.